Listed here are 13 T cell receptor beta chains from one sample, sequenced in a study of T cells expressing NK-cell markers. TCRdb reprocessed the 5' RACE reads and stores each CDR3 protein as one record, lacking DNA. Here the sample table reports 250,000 or so distinct CDR3 sequences. What was sequenced was blood T cells: a sorted CD56 or NKG2C T cell subset, CD4+ or CD8+ T cells, or bulk PBMC T cells (not recorded which). The receptors shown here come from a woman between 18 and 70 years old in good health.

This rearrangement joins TRBV20-1 to TRBJ2-1; TCRdb designates TRBD1, a call that cannot be tested without DNA. Per the germline V gene, CDR1 is DFQATT and CDR2 is SNEGSKA (reference sequence). The CDR3 loop spans 14 amino acids. CDR3 in amino acids: CSATRRGPYNEQFF.

The chain links TRBV5-6 to TRBJ2-1; TCRdb indicates TRBD1, and absent DNA this call remains unverified. Germline lookup yields CDR1 SGHDT and CDR2 YYEEEE. This CDR3 spans 13 amino acids. CDR3 residues: CASSADTPARQFF.

The gene calls are TRBV3-1 and TRBJ2-2; the TCRdb call, TRBD1, lacks DNA for checking. Germline V gene lookup returns CDR1 LGHDT and CDR2 YNNKEL (reference sequence). The CDR3 has 13 amino acids. The CDR3 region is CASRGSPEGELFF. The entire variable domain, with the rest obtained from reference TRBV3-1 and TRBJ2-2, is as follows: DTAVSQTPKYLVTQMGNDKSIKCEQNLGHDTMYWYKQDSKKFLKIMFSYNNKELIINETVPNRFSPKSPDKAHLNLHINSLELGDSAVYFCASRGSPEGELFFGEGSRLTVL.

The J gene is TRBJ2-7, the V gene TRBV20-1. This CDR3 is 14 amino acids long. The germline CDR1 and CDR2 sequences are DFQATT and SNEGSKA (reference sequence). CDR3 loop: CSAAERNGPREQYF.

The chain combines TRBV4-3 with TRBJ2-2; the D gene TCRdb calls, TRBD2, cannot be checked with no DNA. The length of the CDR3 is 16 residues. Germline assignment: CDR1 LGHNA and CDR2 YSLEER. Here the CDR3 reads CASSPSGELRTGELFF.

CDR3 amino acids: CASSSRQGAGEAFF. V usage is TRBV5-1 and J usage is TRBJ1-1; the D call of TRBD1 rests on TCRdb alone, since no DNA is present to check it. CDR1 and CDR2 from the germline V gene are SGHRS and YFSETQ. The CDR3 has 14 amino acids.

The V call is TRBV5-1, the J call TRBJ2-2; no DNA is available, so the TRBD2 call from TCRdb remains unchecked. Germline values: CDR1 SGHRS, CDR2 YFSETQ. This CDR3 is built from 16 residues. The CDR3 here is CASSFLAGSNTGELFF.

V usage is TRBV12-3 or TRBV12-4 and J usage is TRBJ1-6. The CDR3 contains 15 residues. The CDR3 loop reads CASSWISSYNSPLHF.

The V call is TRBV29-1, the J call TRBJ2-1; absent DNA, TCRdb's TRBD1 call cannot be checked. The CDR3 totals 11 residues. The germline CDR1 and CDR2 sequences are SQVTM and ANQGSEA. The chain's CDR3 is CSWGSYNEQFF.

The chain uses TRBV7-8 and TRBJ2-5; the TRBD1 assignment by TCRdb is unverifiable without DNA. Germline V gives CDR1 SGHVS, CDR2 FQNEAQ. The CDR3 runs to 14 residues. The chain's CDR3 is CASSSTGQGWSQYF.

The genes are TRBV5-4 and TRBJ2-7; TCRdb selects TRBD1, and the lack of DNA leaves this call unchecked. Looked up from germline, CDR1 is SGHNT and CDR2 is YYREEE (reference sequence). This CDR3 comprises 15 residues. CDR3: CASSPAGTGAREQYF.

The rearrangement uses TRBV20-1 and TRBJ2-6; TCRdb's assignment of TRBD1 cannot be checked, as there is no DNA. The V gene's germline CDR1 is DFQATT and CDR2 SNEGSKA (reference sequence). CDR3 length: 17 residues. CDR3 region: CSAIPGQPSIGANVLTF.

This chain connects TRBV5-1 to TRBJ2-5; TCRdb's D gene call, TRBD1, goes unchecked for lack of DNA. CDR3 length: 15 amino acids. The germline CDR1 and CDR2 sequences are SGHRS and YFSETQ. The CDR3 loop reads CASGNVGGAQETQYF.